The source of this TCR beta chain is a study of a mutant IDH1 vaccine in newly diagnosed glioma. The overall study: Treated patients, about 62% male and approximately 38% female, averaged about 40 years of age. Former treatment meant radiotherapy, temozolomide, or both; the majority had gotten both.

Time point meaning: baseline, week 1 (first vaccination visit). Specified treatment: pre-vaccination baseline after standard-of-care therapy. Each astrocytoma in the donors was new, WHO grade 3 or 4, IDH1-mutant and ATRX-lost. Sequencing was performed with immunoSEQ multiplex PCR; in TCRdb, only in-frame clones are kept and a portion is missing. The sample carries 15,000 to 20,000 clones, 80% recorded once. Germline lookup yields CDR1 WNHNN and CDR2 SYGVQD (reference sequence). This CDR3 comprises 16 residues. Trimming took 3 bases from V and 6 from J; bases not matched to a gene: 5. The specimen comprised PBMCs, sampled from a glioma patient treated with radiotherapy, temozolomide or both. The TCR originated in a man aged 35 to 55 with glioma. This chain links TRBV10-1 with TRBJ2-2, with TRBD2 matching 12 bases. CDR3 sequence: CASSELLAGGPGELFF. CDR3 bases: TGCGCCAGCAGTGAACTCCTAGCGGGAGGGCCCGGGGAGCTGTTTTTT.